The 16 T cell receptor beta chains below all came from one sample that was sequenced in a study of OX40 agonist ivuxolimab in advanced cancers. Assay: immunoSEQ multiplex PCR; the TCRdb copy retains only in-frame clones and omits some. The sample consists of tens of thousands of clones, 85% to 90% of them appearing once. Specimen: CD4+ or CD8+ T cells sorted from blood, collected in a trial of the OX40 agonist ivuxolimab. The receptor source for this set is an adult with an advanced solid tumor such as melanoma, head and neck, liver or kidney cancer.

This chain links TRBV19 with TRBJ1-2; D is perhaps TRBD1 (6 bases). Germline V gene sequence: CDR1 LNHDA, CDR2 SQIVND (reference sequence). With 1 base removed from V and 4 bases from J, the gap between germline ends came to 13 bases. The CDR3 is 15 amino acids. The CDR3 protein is CASSIASDRSYGYTF. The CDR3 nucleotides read TGTGCCAGTAGTATAGCATCCGACAGGAGCTATGGCTACACCTTC.

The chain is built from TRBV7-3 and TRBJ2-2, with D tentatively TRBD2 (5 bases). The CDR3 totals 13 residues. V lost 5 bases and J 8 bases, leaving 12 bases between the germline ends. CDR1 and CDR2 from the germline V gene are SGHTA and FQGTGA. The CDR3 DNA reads TGTGCCAGCAGCCCGCTGGGAGAGGGGGAGCTGTTTTTT. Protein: CASSPLGEGELFF.

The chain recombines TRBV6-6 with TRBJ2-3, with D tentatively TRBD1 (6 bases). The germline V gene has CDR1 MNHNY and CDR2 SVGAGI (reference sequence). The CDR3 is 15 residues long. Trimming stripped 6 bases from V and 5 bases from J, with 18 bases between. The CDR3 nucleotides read TGTGCCAGCAGGCCACGGACAGTTGGGAAAGATACGCAGTATTTT. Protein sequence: CASRPRTVGKDTQYF.

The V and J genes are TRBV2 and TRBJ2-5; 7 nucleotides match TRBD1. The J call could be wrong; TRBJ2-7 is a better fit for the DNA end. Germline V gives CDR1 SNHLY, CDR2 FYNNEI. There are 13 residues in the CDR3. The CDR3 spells CASTPDRFGEQYF. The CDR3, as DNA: TGTGCCAGCACCCCGGACAGGTTCGGCGAGCAGTACTTC.

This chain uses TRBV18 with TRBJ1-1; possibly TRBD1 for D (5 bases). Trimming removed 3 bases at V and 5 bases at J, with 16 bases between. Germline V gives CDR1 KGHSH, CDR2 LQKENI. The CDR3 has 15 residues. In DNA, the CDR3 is TGTGCCAGCTCACCGGCGGCGGGACCAGGGACTGAAGCTTTCTTT. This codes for CASSPAAGPGTEAFF.

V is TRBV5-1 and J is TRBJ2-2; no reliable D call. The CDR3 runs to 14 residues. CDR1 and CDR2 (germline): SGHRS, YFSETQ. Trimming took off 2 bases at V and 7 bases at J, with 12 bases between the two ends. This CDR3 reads CASSLSVGIGELFF. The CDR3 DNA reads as TGCGCCAGCAGCTTAAGTGTGGGGATCGGGGAGCTGTTTTTT.

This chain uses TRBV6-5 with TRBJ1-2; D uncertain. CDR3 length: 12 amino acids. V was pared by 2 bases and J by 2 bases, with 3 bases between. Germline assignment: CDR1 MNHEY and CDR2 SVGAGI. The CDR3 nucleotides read TGTGCCAGCAGTTACGGCAACTATGGCTACACCTTC. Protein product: CASSYGNYGYTF.

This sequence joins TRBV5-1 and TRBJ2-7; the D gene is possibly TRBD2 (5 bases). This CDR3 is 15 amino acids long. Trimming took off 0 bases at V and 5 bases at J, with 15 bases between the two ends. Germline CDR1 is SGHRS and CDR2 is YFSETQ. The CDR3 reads CASSLVGEPFHEQYF. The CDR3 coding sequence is TGCGCCAGCAGCTTGGTTGGGGAGCCGTTCCACGAGCAGTACTTC.

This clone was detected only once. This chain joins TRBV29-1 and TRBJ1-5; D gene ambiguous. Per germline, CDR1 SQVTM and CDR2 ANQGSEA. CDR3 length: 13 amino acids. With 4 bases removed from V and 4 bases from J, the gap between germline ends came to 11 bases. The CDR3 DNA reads TGCAGCGTTGTTCTTACGCCAAATCAGCCCCAGCATTTT. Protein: CSVVLTPNQPQHF.

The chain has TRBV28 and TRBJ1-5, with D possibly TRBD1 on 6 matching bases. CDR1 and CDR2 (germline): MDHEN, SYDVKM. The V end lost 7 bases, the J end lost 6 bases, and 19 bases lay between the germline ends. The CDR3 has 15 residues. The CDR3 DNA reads TGTGCCAGCACCCAAGGGGGAACGGGAAGTCAGCCCCAGCATTTT. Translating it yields CASTQGGTGSQPQHF.

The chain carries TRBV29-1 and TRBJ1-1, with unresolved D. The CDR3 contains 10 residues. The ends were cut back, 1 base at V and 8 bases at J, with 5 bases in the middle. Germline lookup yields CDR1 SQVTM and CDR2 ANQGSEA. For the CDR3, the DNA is TGCAGCGTTGAAGGAGAGGAAGCTTTCTTT. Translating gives CSVEGEEAFF.

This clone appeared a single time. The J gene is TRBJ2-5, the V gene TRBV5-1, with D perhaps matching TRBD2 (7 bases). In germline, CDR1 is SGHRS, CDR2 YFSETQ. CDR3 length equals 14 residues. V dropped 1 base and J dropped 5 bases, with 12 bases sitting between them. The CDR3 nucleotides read TGCGCCAGCAGCTTGAGGGGGGGCGTGGAGACCCAGTACTTC. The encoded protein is CASSLRGGVETQYF.

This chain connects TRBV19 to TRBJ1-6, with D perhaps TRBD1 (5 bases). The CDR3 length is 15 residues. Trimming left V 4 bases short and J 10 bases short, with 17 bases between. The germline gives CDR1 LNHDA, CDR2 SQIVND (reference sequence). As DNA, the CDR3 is TGTGCCAGTAGTACCAGGGCCCTAGAGGGATCACCCCTCCACTTT. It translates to CASSTRALEGSPLHF.

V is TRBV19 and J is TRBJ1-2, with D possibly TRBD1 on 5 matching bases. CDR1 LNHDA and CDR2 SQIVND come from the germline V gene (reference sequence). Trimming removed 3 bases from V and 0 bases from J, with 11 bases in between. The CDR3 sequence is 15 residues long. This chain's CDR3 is CASSIVGATNYGYTF. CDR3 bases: TGTGCCAGTAGTATCGTCGGGGCAACTAACTATGGCTACACCTTC.

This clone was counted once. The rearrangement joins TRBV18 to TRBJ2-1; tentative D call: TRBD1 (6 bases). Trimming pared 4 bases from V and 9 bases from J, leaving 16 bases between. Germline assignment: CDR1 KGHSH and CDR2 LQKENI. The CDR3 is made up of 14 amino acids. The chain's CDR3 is CASSRELGAGEQFF. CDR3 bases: TGTGCCAGCTCACGGGAACTGGGGGCAGGTGAGCAGTTCTTC.

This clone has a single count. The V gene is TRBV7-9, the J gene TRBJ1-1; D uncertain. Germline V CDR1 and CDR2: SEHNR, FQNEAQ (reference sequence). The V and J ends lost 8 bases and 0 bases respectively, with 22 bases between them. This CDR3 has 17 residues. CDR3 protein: CASGMRAGEGMNTEAFF. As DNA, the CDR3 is TGTGCCAGCGGTATGAGGGCCGGGGAGGGCATGAACACTGAAGCTTTCTTT.